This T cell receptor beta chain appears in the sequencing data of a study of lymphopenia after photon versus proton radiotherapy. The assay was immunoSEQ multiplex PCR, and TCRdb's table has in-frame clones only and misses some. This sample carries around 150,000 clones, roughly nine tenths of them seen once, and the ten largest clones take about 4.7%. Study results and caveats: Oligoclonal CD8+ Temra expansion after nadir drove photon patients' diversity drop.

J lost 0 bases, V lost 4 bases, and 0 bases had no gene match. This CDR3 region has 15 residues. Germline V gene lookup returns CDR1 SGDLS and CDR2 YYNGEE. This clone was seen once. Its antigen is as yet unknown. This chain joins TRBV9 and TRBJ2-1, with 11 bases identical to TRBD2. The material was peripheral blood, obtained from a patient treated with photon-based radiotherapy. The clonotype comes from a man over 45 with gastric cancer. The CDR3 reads CASSTSGSSYNEQFF. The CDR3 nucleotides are TGTGCCAGCAGCACTAGCGGGAGCTCCTACAATGAGCAGTTCTTC.